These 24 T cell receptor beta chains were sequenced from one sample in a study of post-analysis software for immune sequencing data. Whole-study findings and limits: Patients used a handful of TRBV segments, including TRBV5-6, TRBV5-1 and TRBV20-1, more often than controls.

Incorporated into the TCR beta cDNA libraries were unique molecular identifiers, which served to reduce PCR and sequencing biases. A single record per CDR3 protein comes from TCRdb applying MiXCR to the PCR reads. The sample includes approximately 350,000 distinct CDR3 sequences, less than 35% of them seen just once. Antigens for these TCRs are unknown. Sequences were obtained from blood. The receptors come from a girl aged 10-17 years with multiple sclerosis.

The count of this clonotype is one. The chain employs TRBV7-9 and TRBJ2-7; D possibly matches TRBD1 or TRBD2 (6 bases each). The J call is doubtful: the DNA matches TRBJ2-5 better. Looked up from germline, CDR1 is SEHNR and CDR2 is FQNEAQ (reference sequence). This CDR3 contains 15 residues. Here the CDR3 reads CASAQSVGGEETQYF. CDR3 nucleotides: TGTGCCAGCGCCCAATCAGTGGGGGGCGAAGAGACCCAGTACTTC.

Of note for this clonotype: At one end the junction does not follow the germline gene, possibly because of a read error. CDR3 bases: TGTGTCACCAGTGATTCCCGGACAGGGGGCTACGAGCAGTACTTC. Translating gives CVTSDSRTGGYEQYF. The chain joins TRBV24-1 to TRBJ2-5; 10 positions match TRBD1. The end of the DNA aligns better with TRBJ2-7, so the J call may be wrong. This CDR3 region has 15 residues. Germline-derived CDR1 and CDR2 are KGHDR and SFDVKD.

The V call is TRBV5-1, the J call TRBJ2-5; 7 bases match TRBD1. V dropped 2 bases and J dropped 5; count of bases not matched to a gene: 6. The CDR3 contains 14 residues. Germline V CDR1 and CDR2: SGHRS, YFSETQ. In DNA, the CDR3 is TGCGCCAGCAGCTTAGACAGGGAAGGGGAGACCCAGTACTTC. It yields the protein CASSLDREGETQYF.

The CDR3 DNA reads as TGTGCCAGCAGCTTGGTTCAATACACAGATACGCAGTATTTT. Protein product: CASSLVQYTDTQYF. The rearrangement joins TRBV5-5 to TRBJ2-3; no reliable D call. CDR1 SGHKS and CDR2 YYEKEE come from the germline V gene (reference sequence). The V gene lost 0 bases and the J gene lost 2 bases, with 7 bases spanning the gap. This CDR3 has 14 residues.

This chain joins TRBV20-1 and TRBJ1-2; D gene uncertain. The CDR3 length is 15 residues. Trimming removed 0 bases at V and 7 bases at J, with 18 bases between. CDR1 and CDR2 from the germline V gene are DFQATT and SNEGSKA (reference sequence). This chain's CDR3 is CSARDRAVGLIGYTF. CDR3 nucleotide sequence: TGCAGTGCTAGAGATCGTGCAGTGGGCCTTATTGGCTACACCTTC.

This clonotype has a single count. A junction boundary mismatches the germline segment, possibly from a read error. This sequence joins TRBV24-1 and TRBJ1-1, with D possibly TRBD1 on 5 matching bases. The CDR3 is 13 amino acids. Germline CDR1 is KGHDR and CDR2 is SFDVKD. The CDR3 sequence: CATSALAGTEAFF. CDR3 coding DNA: TGTGCCACCAGTGCCCTCGCAGGGACTGAGGCTTTCTTT.

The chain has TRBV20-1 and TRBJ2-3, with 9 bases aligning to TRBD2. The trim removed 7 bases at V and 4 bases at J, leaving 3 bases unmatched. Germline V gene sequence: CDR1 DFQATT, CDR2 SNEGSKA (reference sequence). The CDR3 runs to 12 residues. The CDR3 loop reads CSGGGGADTQYF. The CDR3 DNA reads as TGCAGTGGCGGCGGGGGGGCAGATACGCAGTATTTT.

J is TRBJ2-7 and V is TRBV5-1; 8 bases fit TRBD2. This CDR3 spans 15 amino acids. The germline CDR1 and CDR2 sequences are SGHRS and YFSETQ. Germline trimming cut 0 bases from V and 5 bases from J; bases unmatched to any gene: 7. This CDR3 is CASSLAGGGWDEQYF. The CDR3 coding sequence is TGCGCCAGCAGCTTGGCCGGGGGGGGTTGGGACGAGCAGTACTTC.

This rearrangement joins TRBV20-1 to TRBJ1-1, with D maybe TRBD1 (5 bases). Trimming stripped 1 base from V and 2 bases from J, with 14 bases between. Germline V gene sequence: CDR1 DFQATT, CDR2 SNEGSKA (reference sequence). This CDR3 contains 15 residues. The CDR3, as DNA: TGCAGTGCTAGAGGTACCCTGACAGTAAACACTGAAGCTTTCTTT. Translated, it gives CSARGTLTVNTEAFF.

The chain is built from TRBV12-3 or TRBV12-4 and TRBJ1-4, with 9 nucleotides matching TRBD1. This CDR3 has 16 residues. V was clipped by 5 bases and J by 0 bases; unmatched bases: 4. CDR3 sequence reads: CASSPRTGATNEKLFF. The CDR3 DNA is TGTGCCAGCAGTCCTCGGACAGGGGCAACTAATGAAAAACTGTTTTTT.

The CDR3 protein is CASSLALATNTDTQYF. CDR3 nucleotide sequence: TGTGCCAGCAGCTTAGCTCTAGCGACAAACACAGATACGCAGTATTTT. The chain has TRBV7-6 and TRBJ2-3, with D possibly TRBD2 on 6 matching bases. The V end was cut by 0 bases, the J end by 2 bases, with 12 bases between. Germline CDR1 reads SGHVS; CDR2 reads FNYEAQ. This CDR3 spans 16 amino acids.

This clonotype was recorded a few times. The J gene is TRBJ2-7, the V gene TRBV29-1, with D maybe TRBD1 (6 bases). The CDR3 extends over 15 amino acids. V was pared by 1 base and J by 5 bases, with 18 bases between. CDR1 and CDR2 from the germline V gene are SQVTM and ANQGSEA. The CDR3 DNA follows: TGCAGCGTTGAAGGGGGAATCGCACAGGGCCACGAGCAGTACTTC. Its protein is CSVEGGIAQGHEQYF.

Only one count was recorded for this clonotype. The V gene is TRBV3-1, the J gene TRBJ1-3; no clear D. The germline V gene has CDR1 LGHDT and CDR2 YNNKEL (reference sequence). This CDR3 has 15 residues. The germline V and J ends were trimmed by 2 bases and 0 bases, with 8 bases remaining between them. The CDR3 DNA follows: TGTGCCAGCAGCCAAATGGCCGGCTCTGGAAACACCATATATTTT. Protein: CASSQMAGSGNTIYF.

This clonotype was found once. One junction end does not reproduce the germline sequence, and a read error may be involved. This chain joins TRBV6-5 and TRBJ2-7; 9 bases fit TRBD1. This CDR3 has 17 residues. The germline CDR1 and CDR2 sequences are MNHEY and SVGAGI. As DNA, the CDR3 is TGTGCCAGCAGTTACGATCGTCGGACAGGGGCAACCTACGGGCAGTACTTC. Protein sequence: CASSYDRRTGATYGQYF.

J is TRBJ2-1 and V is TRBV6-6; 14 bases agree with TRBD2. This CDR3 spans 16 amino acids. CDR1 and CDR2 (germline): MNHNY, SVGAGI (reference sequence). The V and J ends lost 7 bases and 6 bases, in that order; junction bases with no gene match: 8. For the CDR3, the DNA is TGTGCCAGCACCGCCCTGACTAGCGGGGGGGTCAATGAGCAGTTCTTC. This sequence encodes CASTALTSGGVNEQFF.

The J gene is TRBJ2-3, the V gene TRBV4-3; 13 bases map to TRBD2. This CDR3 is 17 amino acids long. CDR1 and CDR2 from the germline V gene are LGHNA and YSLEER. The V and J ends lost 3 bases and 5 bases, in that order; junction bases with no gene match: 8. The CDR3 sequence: CASSQAFTSGGEDTQYF. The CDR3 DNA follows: TGCGCCAGCAGCCAGGCCTTTACTAGCGGGGGGGAAGATACGCAGTATTTT.

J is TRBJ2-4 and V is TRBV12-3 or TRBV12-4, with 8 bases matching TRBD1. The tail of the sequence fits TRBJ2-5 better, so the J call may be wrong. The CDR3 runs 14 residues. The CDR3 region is CASSFWDRQETQYF. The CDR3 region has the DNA TGTGCCAGCAGTTTTTGGGACAGGCAAGAGACCCAGTACTTC.

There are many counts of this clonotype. The CDR3: CASSFQGGIGETQYF. In DNA, the CDR3 is TGTGCCAGCAGCTTCCAAGGGGGAATCGGAGAGACCCAGTACTTC. The chain links TRBV7-2 to TRBJ2-5, with TRBD1 as a possible D gene (6 bases). This CDR3 contains 15 residues. Between the trimmed V and J ends, which lost 3 bases and 4 bases, there was a span of 15 bases. In germline, CDR1 is SGHTA, CDR2 FQGNSA. The whole variable domain, filled in from reference TRBV7-2 and TRBJ2-5, reads GAGVSQSPSNKVTEKGKDVELRCDPISGHTALYWYRQSLGQGLEFLIYFQGNSAPDKSGLPSDRFSAERTGGSVSTLTIQRTQQEDSAVYLCASSFQGGIGETQYFGPGTRLLVL.

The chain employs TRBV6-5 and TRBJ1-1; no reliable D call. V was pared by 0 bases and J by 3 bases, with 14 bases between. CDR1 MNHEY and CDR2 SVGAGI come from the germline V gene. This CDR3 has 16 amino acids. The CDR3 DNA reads TGTGCCAGCAGTTACTCGACGAGGGTCCTCCACACTGAAGCTTTCTTT. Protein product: CASSYSTRVLHTEAFF.

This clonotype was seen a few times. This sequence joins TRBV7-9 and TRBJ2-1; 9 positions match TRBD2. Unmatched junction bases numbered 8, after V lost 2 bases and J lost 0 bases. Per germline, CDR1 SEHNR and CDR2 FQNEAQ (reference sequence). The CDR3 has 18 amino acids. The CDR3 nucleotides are TGTGCCAGCAGCTTACGTTCCAGCGGGGGGAGCTCCTACAATGAGCAGTTCTTC. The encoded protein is CASSLRSSGGSSYNEQFF.

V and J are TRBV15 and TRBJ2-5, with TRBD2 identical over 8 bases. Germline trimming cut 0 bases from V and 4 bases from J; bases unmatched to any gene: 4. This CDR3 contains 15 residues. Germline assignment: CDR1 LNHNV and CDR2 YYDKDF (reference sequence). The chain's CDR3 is CATSRDRAGGETQYF. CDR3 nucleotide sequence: TGTGCCACCAGCAGAGATCGGGCGGGGGGAGAGACCCAGTACTTC. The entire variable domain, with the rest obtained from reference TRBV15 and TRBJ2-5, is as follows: DAMVIQNPRYQVTQFGKPVTLSCSQTLNHNVMYWYQQKSSQAPKLLFHYYDKDFNNEADTPDNFQSRRPNTSFCFLDIRSPGLGDTAMYLCATSRDRAGGETQYFGPGTRLLVL.

The CDR3: CASSEAPDRDKETQYF. The DNA of the CDR3 is TGTGCCAGCAGTGAAGCCCCGGACAGAGACAAAGAGACCCAGTACTTC. The V and J genes are TRBV2 and TRBJ2-5; maybe TRBD1 (6 bases). The V end lost 0 bases, the J end lost 3 bases, and 14 bases lay between the germline ends. The CDR3 runs to 16 residues. Per germline, CDR1 SNHLY and CDR2 FYNNEI.

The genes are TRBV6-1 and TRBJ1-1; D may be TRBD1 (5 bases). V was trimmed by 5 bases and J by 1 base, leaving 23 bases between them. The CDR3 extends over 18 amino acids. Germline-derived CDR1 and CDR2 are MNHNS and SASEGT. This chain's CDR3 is CASSQVVGAQSRNTEAFF. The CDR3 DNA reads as TGTGCCAGCAGTCAGGTTGTCGGGGCGCAGTCTAGGAACACTGAAGCTTTCTTT.

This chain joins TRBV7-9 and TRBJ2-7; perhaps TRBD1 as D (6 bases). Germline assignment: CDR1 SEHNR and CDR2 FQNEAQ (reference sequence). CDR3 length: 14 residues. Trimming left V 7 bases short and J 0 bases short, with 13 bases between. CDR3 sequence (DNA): TGTGCCAGCAAGGGGGAGTCCGACTCCTACGAGCAGTACTTC. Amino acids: CASKGESDSYEQYF.